Presented here are 21 T cell receptor beta chains from one specimen sequenced in a study of CD8 T cells in Susac syndrome. An amount of RNA that ranged from roughly 0.45 to 1 ug was reverse transcribed with random hexamers. Via MiXCR, TCRdb re-called the immunoSEQ multiplex PCR reads, giving one row per CDR3 protein. This table has roughly 200,000 distinct CDR3 sequences, around 93% appearing once. The sample consisted of CD4+ T cells from PBMCs. The receptors derive from a human donor with multiple sclerosis.

The chain combines TRBV30 with TRBJ1-2; D is unresolved. The CDR3 has 11 amino acids. V was trimmed by 2 bases and J by 8 bases, leaving 9 bases between them. The germline gives CDR1 GTSNPN, CDR2 SVGIG (reference sequence). This CDR3 is CAWSKAPGYTF. The DNA of the CDR3 is TGTGCCTGGAGTAAAGCCCCGGGCTACACCTTC.

This chain connects TRBV18 to TRBJ2-1, with 10 bases fitting TRBD2. The CDR3 contains 15 residues. The V gene's germline CDR1 is KGHSH and CDR2 LQKENI. J was trimmed by 9 bases and V by 0 bases; bases with no gene match: 5. Here the CDR3 reads CASSPPSGGKVEQFF. CDR3 DNA: TGTGCCAGCTCACCACCTAGCGGGGGGAAGGTTGAGCAGTTCTTC.

J is TRBJ1-6 and V is TRBV6-5, with TRBD1 as a possible D gene (5 bases). CDR3 size: 12 residues. From germline, CDR1 is MNHEY and CDR2 SVGAGI. V lost 8 bases and J lost 10, with 12 bases in between. The chain's CDR3 is CASRGRESPLHF. The CDR3 DNA reads TGTGCCAGCCGGGGCAGGGAATCACCCCTCCACTTT.

This chain links TRBV3-1 with TRBJ2-6; possible D gene TRBD1, 6 bases. The CDR3 consists of 16 residues. Germline assignment: CDR1 LGHDT and CDR2 YNNKEL (reference sequence). The V gene lost 3 bases and the J gene lost 1 base, with 10 bases spanning the gap. CDR3 protein: CASSQVQGSGANVLTF. The CDR3 coding sequence is TGTGCCAGCAGCCAGGTACAGGGTTCTGGGGCCAACGTCCTGACTTTC.

The J gene is TRBJ2-3, the V gene TRBV7-9; 8 bases line up with TRBD2. CDR3 length: 16 residues. The V segment lost 1 base and the J segment 2 bases; nucleotides outside the gene matches: 5. Germline V lookup: CDR1 SEHNR, CDR2 FQNEAQ (reference sequence). CDR3 residues: CASSLGTSGDTDTQYF. CDR3 DNA sequence: TGTGCCAGCAGCTTAGGAACTAGCGGAGACACAGATACGCAGTATTTT.

CDR3 region: CASSRRPQGNTEAFF. The CDR3 nucleotides read TGTGCCAGCAGCCGCCGACCTCAGGGGAACACTGAAGCTTTCTTT. V gene TRBV6-5 combines with J gene TRBJ1-1, with D tentatively TRBD1 (5 bases). Between the trimmed V and J ends, which lost 6 bases and 1 base, there was a span of 15 bases. CDR3 length equals 15 residues. Germline V gene data show CDR1 as MNHEY and CDR2 as SVGAGI.

The chain links TRBV18 to TRBJ1-2, with 7 bases lining up with TRBD1. Trimming took 5 bases from V and 6 from J; bases not matched to a gene: 9. The CDR3 length is 14 residues. In germline, CDR1 is KGHSH, CDR2 LQKENI. The CDR3 coding sequence is TGTGCCAGCTCAGCGACAGGGAGTAAAAATGGCTACACCTTC. Its translation is CASSATGSKNGYTF.

This chain uses TRBV6-6 with TRBJ1-2; 8 nucleotides line up with TRBD1. CDR1 is MNHNY, CDR2 SVGAGI, per germline (reference sequence). This CDR3 is 15 amino acids long. The trim removed 6 bases at V and 1 base at J, leaving 7 bases unmatched. CDR3 sequence (DNA): TGTGCCAGCAGCGGCACGACAGGGGATAACTATGGCTACACCTTC. Its translation: CASSGTTGDNYGYTF.

The V call is TRBV3-1, the J call TRBJ2-4; D tentatively reads TRBD1 or TRBD2 (5 bases each). This CDR3 region has 14 residues. Germline V gives CDR1 LGHDT, CDR2 YNNKEL (reference sequence). V was trimmed by 3 bases and J by 6 bases, leaving 12 bases between them. Written as DNA, the CDR3 is TGTGCCAGCAGCCAGAAGGGACCGGTAAACATTCAGTACTTC. It translates to CASSQKGPVNIQYF.

The genes are TRBV6-1 and TRBJ2-3; D tentatively reads TRBD1 or TRBD2 (5 bases each). V was shortened by 6 bases and J by 5 bases, with 12 bases between the two germline ends. This CDR3 region has 13 residues. The germline V gene has CDR1 MNHNS and CDR2 SASEGT. For the CDR3, the DNA is TGTGCCAGCAGCCTCGGGGCGGGAGATACGCAGTATTTT. This gives the protein CASSLGAGDTQYF.

The chain combines TRBV9 with TRBJ1-1; 8 nucleotides align to TRBD1. The CDR3 is made up of 13 amino acids. V lost 7 bases and J lost 1; bases outside the gene matches: 3. CDR1 and CDR2 from the germline V gene are SGDLS and YYNGEE. Written as DNA, the CDR3 is TGTGCCAGCGGGGACAGGAGGAACACTGAAGCTTTCTTT. It is translated as CASGDRRNTEAFF.

The chain employs TRBV7-9 and TRBJ1-1; the D is unclear. There are 12 residues in the CDR3. The V and J ends lost 1 base and 6 bases respectively, with 6 bases between them. Germline V gene sequence: CDR1 SEHNR, CDR2 FQNEAQ (reference sequence). CDR3 nucleotides: TGTGCCAGCAGCTTAGTTGCGGCTGAAGCTTTCTTT. Its translation: CASSLVAAEAFF.

This sequence joins TRBV29-1 and TRBJ2-5, with D hard to call. This CDR3 region has 12 residues. The germline V and J ends were trimmed by 5 bases and 5 bases, with 12 bases remaining between them. In germline, CDR1 is SQVTM, CDR2 ANQGSEA. CDR3 region: CSVLHGMETQYF. In DNA form, the CDR3 reads TGCAGCGTTCTACATGGAATGGAGACCCAGTACTTC.

The chain is built from TRBV29-1 and TRBJ1-2; D not certain. CDR1 and CDR2 (germline): SQVTM, ANQGSEA. The CDR3 is 12 residues long. Trimming stripped 5 bases from V and 8 bases from J, with 15 bases between. The CDR3 loop reads CSVNGGRQGYTF. DNA of the CDR3: TGCAGCGTTAACGGTGGTAGGCAGGGCTACACCTTC.

The chain links TRBV30 to TRBJ1-6; D possibly corresponds to TRBD1 (5 bases). Between the trimmed V and J ends, which lost 0 bases and 10 bases, there was a span of 16 bases. Looked up from germline, CDR1 is GTSNPN and CDR2 is SVGIG (reference sequence). The CDR3 extends over 15 amino acids. DNA of the CDR3: TGTGCCTGGAGTGTGGGGGTTGGAGCGGAATCACCCCTCCACTTT. Its translation: CAWSVGVGAESPLHF.

The J gene is TRBJ2-1, the V gene TRBV25-1; TRBD1 matches 7 bases. The J segment lost 0 bases and the V segment lost 6 bases, leaving 14 bases of the junction unmatched. Germline V CDR1 and CDR2: MGHDK, SYGVNS. The CDR3 is 18 residues long. The CDR3 spells CASRKDSTGASSYNEQFF. Written as DNA, the CDR3 is TGTGCCAGCAGGAAAGACTCTACAGGGGCGAGCTCCTACAATGAGCAGTTCTTC.

J is TRBJ2-5 and V is TRBV3-1, with 7 bases fitting TRBD1. V lost 4 bases to trimming and J lost 1 base; unmatched junction nucleotides: 6. The length of the CDR3 is 15 residues. Germline CDR1 is LGHDT and CDR2 is YNNKEL (reference sequence). CDR3 nucleotide sequence: TGTGCCAGCAGCCCAGACAGGGATTTCCAAGAGACCCAGTACTTC. Its protein product is CASSPDRDFQETQYF.

The V call is TRBV29-1, the J call TRBJ1-6, with 8 bases matching TRBD1. Germline V gene data show CDR1 as SQVTM and CDR2 as ANQGSEA. V was clipped by 7 bases and J by 10 bases; unmatched bases: 9. This CDR3 region has 13 residues. As DNA, the CDR3 is TGCAGCGCCGGTGGACAGGGAGGATCACCCCTCCACTTT. The encoded protein is CSAGGQGGSPLHF.

This rearrangement joins TRBV30 to TRBJ2-7; 7 nucleotides align to TRBD1. The germline V gene has CDR1 GTSNPN and CDR2 SVGIG (reference sequence). V shed 1 base and J 6 bases; nucleotides not matched to a gene: 6. The CDR3 extends over 13 amino acids. This CDR3 reads CAWSGSGQREQYF. The CDR3 coding sequence is TGTGCCTGGAGTGGTTCGGGACAGCGCGAGCAGTACTTC.

The rearrangement joins TRBV20-1 to TRBJ2-1, with a weak D call TRBD1 (5 bases). Germline-derived CDR1 and CDR2 are DFQATT and SNEGSKA (reference sequence). The CDR3 covers 12 residues. Deletions cut 5 bases from V and 8 bases from J, with 13 bases between. The CDR3 DNA reads as TGCAGTGCTCTGGACCAGGGCGATGAGCAGTTCTTC. Translating gives CSALDQGDEQFF.

This clonotype occurred once. The chain is built from TRBV30 and TRBJ2-7; D remains unclear. Trimming shortened V by 2 bases and J by 9 bases, and 17 bases separated the two germline ends. The germline gives CDR1 GTSNPN, CDR2 SVGIG (reference sequence). The CDR3 has 13 amino acids. Written as DNA, the CDR3 is TGTGCCTGGAGTACCGGGCCCCCCGGCGGGCAGTACTTC. Translating gives CAWSTGPPGGQYF.